Below are 15 T cell receptor beta chains sequenced from a single sample in a study of T cells in Graves' hyperthyroidism and ophthalmopathy. RNA transcripts served as the template for amplifying TCR beta CDR3 regions. Carried out on the TCR CDR3, a first-round RT-PCR used the HTBI primer set. TCRdb reanalysed the multiplex PCR reads using MiXCR and keeps one entry per CDR3 protein. Here the sample spans 650,000 to 700,000 distinct CDR3 sequences, roughly 17% being singletons. Sample: blood. The receptors were sampled from a man between 50 and 59 years old with Graves' hyperthyroidism.

Note on this clonotype: Possible read error: a much larger clone is one base away. The chain combines TRBV7-6 with TRBJ2-3, with D maybe TRBD2 (5 bases). The germline V gene has CDR1 SGHVS and CDR2 FNYEAQ. The CDR3 has 13 amino acids. CDR3 in amino acids: CASSFGLRDTQCF. CDR3 in DNA: TGTGCCAGCAGCTTTGGGTTACGGGATACGCAGTGTTTT.

This clonotype turned up a few times. The J gene is TRBJ2-6, the V gene TRBV20-1, with D perhaps matching TRBD1 or TRBD2 (5 bases each). The V gene lost 6 bases and the J gene lost 0 bases, with 9 bases spanning the gap. Germline CDR1 is DFQATT and CDR2 is SNEGSKA (reference sequence). The CDR3 extends over 14 amino acids. CDR3: CSAGDDSGANVLTF. The CDR3 DNA is TGCAGTGCAGGGGACGACTCTGGGGCCAACGTCCTGACTTTC.

The V and J genes are TRBV27 and TRBJ2-3; D unclear. Germline V gene data show CDR1 as MNHEY and CDR2 as SMNVEV (reference sequence). CDR3 length equals 15 residues. Deletions cut 3 bases from V and 0 bases from J, with 10 bases between. The CDR3 loop is CASSFYFPSTDTQYF. In DNA, the CDR3 is TGTGCCAGCAGTTTTTATTTCCCAAGCACAGATACGCAGTATTTT.

This clonotype showed up just a few times. CDR3 in amino acids: CSARDVGQGTAEAFF. The CDR3, as DNA: TGCAGTGCTAGAGATGTCGGACAGGGGACAGCTGAAGCTTTCTTT. The chain has TRBV20-1 and TRBJ1-1, with TRBD1 matching 9 bases. J lost 6 bases, V lost 0 bases, and 8 bases had no gene match. Per germline, CDR1 DFQATT and CDR2 SNEGSKA (reference sequence). This CDR3 comprises 15 residues.

Ten or more counts support this clonotype. This chain links TRBV3-1 with TRBJ2-3; TRBD2 agrees at 13 bases. This CDR3 is 16 amino acids long. The germline V gene has CDR1 LGHDT and CDR2 YNNKEL (reference sequence). The V segment lost 6 bases and the J segment 4 bases; nucleotides outside the gene matches: 7. CDR3 sequence: CASSRTSGSWADTQYF. The CDR3 DNA is TGTGCCAGCAGTCGGACTAGCGGGAGTTGGGCAGATACGCAGTATTTT.

This sequence joins TRBV6-2 or TRBV6-3 and TRBJ2-2, with 10 nucleotides matching TRBD2. CDR1 and CDR2 from the germline V gene are MNHEY and SVGEGT. CDR3 length: 16 residues. V shed 6 bases, J shed 4 bases, and the junction held 8 bases outside the gene matches. CDR3 in amino acids: CASSLLAGDGTGELFF. Written as DNA, the CDR3 is TGTGCCAGCAGCCTCCTAGCGGGAGATGGCACCGGGGAGCTGTTTTTT.

This clonotype occurred a few times. The chain's CDR3 is CASSPRDGSWAGGGNTGELFF. The CDR3 DNA reads as TGTGCCAGCAGCCCCCGGGACGGCAGTTGGGCGGGAGGGGGGAACACCGGGGAGCTGTTTTTT. This sequence joins TRBV28 and TRBJ2-2; 9 nucleotides match TRBD2. V shed 6 bases, J shed 1 base, and the junction held 21 bases outside the gene matches. This CDR3 is 21 amino acids long. Per the germline V gene, CDR1 is MDHEN and CDR2 is SYDVKM. Together with reference TRBV28 and TRBJ2-2, the CDR3 gives the full variable domain: DVKVTQSSRYLVKRTGEKVFLECVQDMDHENMFWYRQDPGLGLRLIYFSYDVKMKEKGDIPEGYSVSREKKERFSLILESASTNQTSMYLCASSPRDGSWAGGGNTGELFFGEGSRLTVL.

This clonotype turned up a few times. V gene TRBV5-4 combines with J gene TRBJ1-1, with a tentative D call TRBD1 (5 bases). The CDR3 contains 13 residues. V was cut by 3 bases and J by 5 bases, with 11 bases left in between. Germline V gene lookup returns CDR1 SGHNT and CDR2 YYREEE (reference sequence). In DNA form, the CDR3 reads TGTGCCAGCAGCTACCCAGGGCGTACTGAAGCTTTCTTT. It yields the protein CASSYPGRTEAFF.

This clonotype has a count of ten or more. V usage is TRBV10-1 and J usage is TRBJ2-7; the match to TRBD2 covers 9 bases. J was trimmed by 5 bases and V by 3 bases; bases with no gene match: 5. Germline assignment: CDR1 WNHNN and CDR2 SYGVQD (reference sequence). The CDR3 spans 14 residues. CDR3 bases: TGCGCCAGCAGTGAAAAGATAGCGGGAGACGAGCAGTACTTC. Its protein is CASSEKIAGDEQYF.

This clonotype has only a few counts. This chain uses TRBV15 with TRBJ2-7; maybe TRBD1 (5 bases). In germline, CDR1 is LNHNV, CDR2 YYDKDF (reference sequence). V was cut by 1 base and J by 0 bases, with 16 bases left in between. The CDR3 covers 17 residues. CDR3 region: CATSRGRLSDSSYEQYF. The CDR3 nucleotides are TGTGCCACCAGCAGAGGACGTTTGAGCGACAGCTCCTACGAGCAGTACTTC.

This clonotype has ten or more counts. The chain uses TRBV6-1 and TRBJ2-5; 8 nucleotides match TRBD2. After removal of 4 bases from V and 3 bases from J, the junction contained 10 bases not matched to a gene. The CDR3 runs 16 residues. Germline V gives CDR1 MNHNS, CDR2 SASEGT. The CDR3 loop is CASSVASGRLEETQYF. DNA for the CDR3: TGTGCCAGCAGTGTAGCTAGCGGGCGCCTTGAAGAGACCCAGTACTTC.

A single count supports this clonotype. The gene calls are TRBV27 and TRBJ1-4, with D possibly being TRBD1 (5 bases). V was cut by 5 bases and J by 8 bases, with 24 bases left in between. The CDR3 sequence is 17 residues long. Germline CDR1 reads MNHEY; CDR2 reads SMNVEV (reference sequence). In DNA form, the CDR3 reads TGTGCCAGCAGTCCCAGCGAGGGGCCCGGGTTAAGGGAAAAACTGTTTTTT. Encoded protein: CASSPSEGPGLREKLFF.

On this clonotype itself: This sequence may be a read error, since a much larger clone differs from it by one base. The chain uses TRBV7-6 and TRBJ2-1, with 7 bases that match TRBD2. CDR3 length equals 17 residues. CDR1 and CDR2 from the germline V gene are SGHVS and FNYEAQ. The CDR3 region is CASSFPVAGDSHNEQFF. The CDR3 nucleotides read TGTGCCAGCAGTTTTCCGGTAGCGGGTGACTCCCACAATGAGCAGTTCTTC.

V gene TRBV7-9 combines with J gene TRBJ1-6; D is ambiguous. Between the trimmed V and J ends, which lost 8 bases and 8 bases, there was a span of 13 bases. Germline-derived CDR1 and CDR2 are SEHNR and FQNEAQ (reference sequence). The CDR3 is 13 amino acids. The chain's CDR3 is CASAVGSYSPLHF. The DNA of the CDR3 is TGTGCCAGCGCGGTAGGGTCCTATTCACCCCTCCACTTT.

The chain carries TRBV6-2 or TRBV6-3 and TRBJ2-3, with D unclear. The length of the CDR3 is 14 residues. The germline V gene has CDR1 MNHEY and CDR2 SVGEGT. The V and J ends lost 4 bases and 2 bases respectively, with 10 bases between them. DNA of the CDR3: TGTGCCAGCAGTTCCCCCCAAACCACAGATACGCAGTATTTT. This sequence encodes CASSSPQTTDTQYF.